This TCR beta chain comes out of a study of shared clonotypes between healthy human individuals. As defined, naive CD8 cells were CD45RO-negative and positively selected for CCR7, with terminally differentiated effector memory CD45RA+ cells excluded. The donors were all Caucasian adults (living in Nashville, Tennessee). General study findings and limits: Of the naive CD4 clonotypes, around 4.8% were shared across a handful of donors.

On this clone itself: What it recognizes is unknown.

Germline V lookup: CDR1 MNHNS, CDR2 SASEGT. The length of the CDR3 is 16 residues. Trimming cost V 4 bases and J 2 bases; bases outside gene matches: 7. Generated by immunoSEQ multiplex PCR, the TCRdb table keeps only in-frame clones and is missing some. The table has about 2.2 million clones, just under 95% seen once. The sequenced material came from naive CD8+ T cells from PBMCs. The rearrangement uses TRBV6-1 and TRBJ2-3; 9 bases fit TRBD2. The source of this sequence is a man aged 18 to 29 in good health. Some clones in this sample may be carry-over from other donors' samples. The CDR3 DNA is TGTGCCAGCAGTGCCCAACCTAGCGGGAACACAGATACGCAGTATTTT. Protein product: CASSAQPSGNTDTQYF.